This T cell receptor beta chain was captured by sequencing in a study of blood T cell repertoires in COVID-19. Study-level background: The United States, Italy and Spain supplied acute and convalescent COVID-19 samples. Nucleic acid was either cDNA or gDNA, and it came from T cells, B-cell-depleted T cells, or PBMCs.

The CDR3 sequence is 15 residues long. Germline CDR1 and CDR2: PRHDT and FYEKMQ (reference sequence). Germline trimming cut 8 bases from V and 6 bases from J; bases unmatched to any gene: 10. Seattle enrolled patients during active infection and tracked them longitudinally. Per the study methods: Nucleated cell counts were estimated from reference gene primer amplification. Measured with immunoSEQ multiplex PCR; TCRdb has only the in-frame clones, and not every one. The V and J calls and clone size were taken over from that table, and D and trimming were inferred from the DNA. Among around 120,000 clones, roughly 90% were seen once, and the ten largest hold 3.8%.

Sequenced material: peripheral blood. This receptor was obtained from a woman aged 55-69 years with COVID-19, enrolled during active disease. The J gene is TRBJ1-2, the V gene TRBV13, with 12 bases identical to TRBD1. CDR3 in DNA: TGTGCCAGCTGCCCCCCGGGACAGGGGGCCCATGGCTACACCTTC. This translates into CASCPPGQGAHGYTF.